This T cell receptor (beta chain) derives from a study of OX40 agonist ivuxolimab in advanced cancers. The table came from immunoSEQ multiplex PCR; TCRdb's copy has only in-frame clones and leaves some out. The sample lists more than 65,000 clones; roughly 85% were seen once. V lost 0 bases to trimming and J lost 3 bases, with 14 bases between them. The CDR3 has 16 amino acids. Germline CDR1 is SGHRS and CDR2 is YFSETQ. Sequenced material: CD4+ or CD8+ T cells sorted from blood, taken in a trial of the OX40 agonist ivuxolimab. This clonotype was sampled from an adult with an advanced solid tumor such as melanoma, head and neck, liver or kidney cancer. The J gene is TRBJ2-3, the V gene TRBV5-1; perhaps TRBD2 as D (7 bases). The CDR3, as DNA: TGCGCCAGCAGCTTGGCCGGGGGGCAGAGGACAGATACGCAGTATTTT. Encoded protein: CASSLAGGQRTDTQYF.